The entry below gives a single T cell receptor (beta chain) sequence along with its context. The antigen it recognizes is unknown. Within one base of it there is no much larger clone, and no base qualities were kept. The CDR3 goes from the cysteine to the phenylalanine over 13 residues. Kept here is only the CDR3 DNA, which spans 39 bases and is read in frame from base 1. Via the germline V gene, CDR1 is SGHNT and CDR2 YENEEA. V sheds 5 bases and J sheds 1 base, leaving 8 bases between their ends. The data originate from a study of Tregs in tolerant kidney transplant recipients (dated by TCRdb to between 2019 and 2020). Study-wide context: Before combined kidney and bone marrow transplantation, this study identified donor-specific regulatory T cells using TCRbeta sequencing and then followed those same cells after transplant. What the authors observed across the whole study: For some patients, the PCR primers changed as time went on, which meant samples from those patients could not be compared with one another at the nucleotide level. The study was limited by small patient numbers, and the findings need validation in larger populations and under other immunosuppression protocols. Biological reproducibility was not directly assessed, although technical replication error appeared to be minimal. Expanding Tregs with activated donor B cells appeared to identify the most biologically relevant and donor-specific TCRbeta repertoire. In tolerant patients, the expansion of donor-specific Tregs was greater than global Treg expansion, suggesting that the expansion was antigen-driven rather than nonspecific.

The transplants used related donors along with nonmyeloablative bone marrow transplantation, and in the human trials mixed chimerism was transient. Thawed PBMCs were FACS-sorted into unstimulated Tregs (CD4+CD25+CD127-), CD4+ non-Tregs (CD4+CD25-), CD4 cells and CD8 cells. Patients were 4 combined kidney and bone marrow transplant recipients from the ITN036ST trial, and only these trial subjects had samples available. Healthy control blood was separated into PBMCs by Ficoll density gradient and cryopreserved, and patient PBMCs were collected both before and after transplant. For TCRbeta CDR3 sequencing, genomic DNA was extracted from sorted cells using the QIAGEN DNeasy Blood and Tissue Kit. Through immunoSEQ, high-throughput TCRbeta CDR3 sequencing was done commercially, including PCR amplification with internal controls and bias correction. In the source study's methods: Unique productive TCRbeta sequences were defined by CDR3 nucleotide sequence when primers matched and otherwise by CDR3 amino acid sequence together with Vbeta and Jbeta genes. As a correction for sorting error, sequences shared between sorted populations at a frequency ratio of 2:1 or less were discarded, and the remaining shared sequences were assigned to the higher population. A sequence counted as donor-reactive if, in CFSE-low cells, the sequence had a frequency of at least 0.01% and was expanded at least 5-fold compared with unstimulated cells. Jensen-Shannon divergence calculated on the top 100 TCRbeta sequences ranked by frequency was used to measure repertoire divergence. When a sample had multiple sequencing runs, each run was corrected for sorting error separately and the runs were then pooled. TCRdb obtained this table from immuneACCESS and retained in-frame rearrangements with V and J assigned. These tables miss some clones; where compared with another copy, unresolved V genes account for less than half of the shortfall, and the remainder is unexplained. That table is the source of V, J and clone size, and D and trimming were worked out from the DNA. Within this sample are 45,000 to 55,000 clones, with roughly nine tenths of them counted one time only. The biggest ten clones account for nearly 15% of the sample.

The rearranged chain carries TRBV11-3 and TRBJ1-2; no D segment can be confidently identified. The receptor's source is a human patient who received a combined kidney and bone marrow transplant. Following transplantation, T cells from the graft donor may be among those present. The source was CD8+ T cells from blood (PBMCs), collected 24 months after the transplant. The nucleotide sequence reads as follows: TGTGCCAGCAGCGGAGCTAGTAACTATGGCTACACCTTC. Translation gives CASSGASNYGYTF.